This TCR beta chain stems from a study of brain T cells in children with intractable seizures. Study-wide results and limits: Absence of clones before surgery may stem from lower sequencing depth.

The CDR3 is 13 amino acids. V was clipped by 2 bases and J by 3 bases, with 8 bases between them. Notes on this clone: Antigen specificity is unknown.

Repertoires were generated with immunoSEQ multiplex PCR, while TCRdb's copy carries only in-frame clones and drops some. The profile covers 75,000 to 80,000 clones, with about 93% appearing a single time and approximately 1.4% taken by the ten largest. The starting material was peripheral blood, obtained at surgery. This chain joins TRBV12-3 or TRBV12-4 and TRBJ2-7; D gene ambiguous. This clonotype was sampled from a boy younger than two with tuberous sclerosis and intractable seizures. The CDR3 bases are TGTGCCAGCAGTTTAAGTCTAGTCTACGAGCAGTACTTC. Translating gives CASSLSLVYEQYF.